The TCR beta chain under discussion was sequenced for a study of shared clonotypes between healthy human individuals. The assay was immunoSEQ multiplex PCR, and TCRdb's table has in-frame clones only and misses some. The sample has approximately 700,000 clones; around 73% are singletons. Notes on the study in general: With few donors, the genetic and exposure-history diversity represented was limited. Donor clonotype sharing was expected to depend on sequencing depth.

With respect to this clone: Its target is not known.

V shed 6 bases, J shed 8 bases, and the junction held 16 bases outside the gene matches. CDR1 and CDR2 from the germline V gene are LNHNV and YYDKDF (reference sequence). The CDR3 runs to 16 residues. The rearrangement links TRBV15 to TRBJ2-7; TRBD2 matches at 10 bases. Sequenced input: memory CD4+ T cells sorted from blood. Specified subset: CD45RA-negative fraction. The clonotype comes from a woman aged 25 to 39 in good health. The chain's CDR3 is CATRPKVAGGRSQQYF. CDR3 nucleotides: TGTGCCACCAGACCGAAGGTAGCGGGAGGACGCAGTCAGCAGTACTTC.